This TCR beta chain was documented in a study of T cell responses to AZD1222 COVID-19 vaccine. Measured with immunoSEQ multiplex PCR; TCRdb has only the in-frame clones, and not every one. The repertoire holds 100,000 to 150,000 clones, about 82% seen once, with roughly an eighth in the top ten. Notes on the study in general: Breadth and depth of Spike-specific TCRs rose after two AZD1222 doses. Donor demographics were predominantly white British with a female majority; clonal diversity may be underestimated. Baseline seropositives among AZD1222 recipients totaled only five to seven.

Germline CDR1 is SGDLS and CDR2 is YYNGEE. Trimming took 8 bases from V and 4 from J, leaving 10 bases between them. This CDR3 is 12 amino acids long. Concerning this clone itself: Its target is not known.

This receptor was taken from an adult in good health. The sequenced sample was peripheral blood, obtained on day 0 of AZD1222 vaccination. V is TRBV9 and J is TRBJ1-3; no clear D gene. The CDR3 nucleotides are TGTGCCAGTAGCAGTGACGGAAACACCATATATTTT. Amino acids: CASSSDGNTIYF.